This TCR beta chain was captured by sequencing in a study of T-cell memory formation after mild COVID-19. Background on the study: TCR clusters were largely donor specific.

The table lists this clonotype with a few counts. Its matching antigen is unknown. TCRdb re-called the 5' RACE reads through MiXCR, storing one row per CDR3 protein. The sample contains 410,000 or so distinct CDR3 sequences, under 25% of which appear only once. Germline values: CDR1 SGHRS, CDR2 YFSETQ. The CDR3 consists of 14 residues. Unmatched junction bases numbered 5, after V lost 3 bases and J lost 4 bases. General observations from the study: The appearance of some responding clones in pre-infection memory suggested that cross-reactive memory joined.

Sequencing was carried out using PBMCs or a T cell subset sorted from them (not recorded which). The TCR comes from an adult woman who had mild COVID-19 (a few samples of this study predate the infection). Cell type and time point are not known. The J gene is TRBJ2-3, the V gene TRBV5-1, with 7 bases fitting TRBD1. This CDR3 reads CASSSTGSADTQYF. The DNA of the CDR3 is TGCGCCAGCAGCTCGACAGGGAGTGCAGATACGCAGTATTTT. Combining the CDR3 with reference TRBV5-1 and TRBJ2-3 gives the whole variable domain KAGVTQTPRYLIKTRGQQVTLSCSPISGHRSVSWYQQTPGQGLQFLFEYFSETQRNKGNFPGRFSGRQFSNSRSEMNVSTLELGDSALYLCASSSTGSADTQYFGPGTRLTVL.